What follows are 26 T cell receptor beta chains derived from one specimen sequenced in a study of HIV-infected patients and healthy controls. Roughly three months, about 14 weeks, into antiretroviral therapy, follow-up blood was collected. The repertoire came from unfractionated whole blood and reflected all unsorted peripheral T cells. cDNA was made from about 500 ng RNA using alpha and beta constant primers. Separate chain-specific third strand synthesis with multiplexing indices produced the alpha and beta libraries. One entry per CDR3 protein, called by TCRdb with MiXCR from the 5' RACE reads. The profile covers about 4,000 distinct CDR3 sequences, with roughly 8% appearing a single time and under 50% taken by the ten largest. The sample was blood, taken during antiretroviral therapy. Receptor source: an adult with HIV infection.

In its sample, this clonotype was seen a few times. The chain couples TRBV6-2 or TRBV6-3 to TRBJ1-5; D perhaps matches TRBD1 (6 bases). V was shortened by 2 bases and J by 7 bases, with 12 bases between the two germline ends. Looked up from germline, CDR1 is MNHEY and CDR2 is SVGEGT. The CDR3 covers 14 residues. CDR3 nucleotides: TGTGCCAGCAGTTACGGGGCAGGGGACCAGCCCCAGCATTTT. The encoded protein is CASSYGAGDQPQHF.

In its sample, this clonotype was seen many times. This chain connects TRBV10-3 to TRBJ2-3; D not certain. The V end was cut by 6 bases, the J end by 0 bases, with 10 bases between. CDR3 length equals 14 residues. The germline V gene encodes CDR1 ENHRY and CDR2 SYGVKD. The chain's CDR3 is CAISPDLSTDTQYF. CDR3 sequence (DNA): TGTGCCATCAGCCCCGATTTGAGCACAGATACGCAGTATTTT.

This clonotype was picked up many times. This chain connects TRBV5-1 to TRBJ2-7, with D tentatively TRBD1 (5 bases). V shed 0 bases and J shed 2 bases, with 18 bases lying between them. The CDR3 is made up of 17 amino acids. CDR1 SGHRS and CDR2 YFSETQ come from the germline V gene. CDR3 coding DNA: TGCGCCAGCAGCTTGGGCATCAAGTCGGACATCGCCTACGAGCAGTACTTC. Its translation is CASSLGIKSDIAYEQYF. Full variable domain (outside the CDR3, taken from reference TRBV5-1 and TRBJ2-7): KAGVTQTPRYLIKTRGQQVTLSCSPISGHRSVSWYQQTPGQGLQFLFEYFSETQRNKGNFPGRFSGRQFSNSRSEMNVSTLELGDSALYLCASSLGIKSDIAYEQYFGPGTRLTVT.

The chain couples TRBV7-8 to TRBJ2-1; the match to TRBD1 covers 9 bases. Germline assignment: CDR1 SGHVS and CDR2 FQNEAQ. Unmatched junction bases numbered 6, after V lost 5 bases and J lost 4 bases. The CDR3 length is 15 residues. CDR3 protein: CASSKQGASYNEQFF. CDR3 DNA: TGTGCCAGCAGCAAACAGGGGGCCTCTTACAATGAGCAGTTCTTC.

The chain combines TRBV7-9 with TRBJ2-3, with 9 bases that match TRBD1. J lost 2 bases, V lost 4 bases, and 4 bases had no gene match. Germline V gives CDR1 SEHNR, CDR2 FQNEAQ (reference sequence). The CDR3 has 15 amino acids. The CDR3 bases are TGTGCCAGCAGCTCCGGGACAGGGCTCACAGATACGCAGTATTTT. Translated: CASSSGTGLTDTQYF.

J is TRBJ1-1 and V is TRBV6-5; no clear D. The CDR3 sequence is 13 residues long. Trimming cost V 9 bases and J 2 bases, with 13 bases left between them. Per the germline V gene, CDR1 is MNHEY and CDR2 is SVGAGI. The CDR3 nucleotides are TGTGCCAGTAGCAGGTGGGCTAACACTGAAGCTTTCTTT. Translating it yields CASSRWANTEAFF.

Judged by abundance, this clonotype is medium-sized. The chain combines TRBV18 with TRBJ2-1; 10 bases are shared with TRBD1. Germline V gene data show CDR1 as KGHSH and CDR2 as LQKENI. Germline trimming cut 2 bases from V and 5 bases from J; bases unmatched to any gene: 9. The CDR3 length is 17 residues. CDR3 bases: TGTGCCAGCTCACCATTTTTTCTCGGGACAGGGGACAATGAGCAGTTCTTC. Translation gives CASSPFFLGTGDNEQFF. Based on the CDR3 plus reference TRBV18 and TRBJ2-1, the full variable domain is NAGVMQNPRHLVRRRGQEARLRCSPMKGHSHVYWYRQLPEEGLKFMVYLQKENIIDESGMPKERFSAEFPKEGPSILRIQQVVRGDSAAYFCASSPFFLGTGDNEQFFGPGTRLTVL.

Regarding this clonotype: At one end, the junction sequence differs from germline, possibly due to a read error. This chain links TRBV6-4 with TRBJ2-3; D is perhaps TRBD2 (7 bases). Looked up from germline, CDR1 is MRHNA and CDR2 is SNTAGT. The CDR3 consists of 15 residues. This CDR3 reads CASSDRGGASDTRYF. CDR3 in DNA: TGTGCCAGCAGTGACAGAGGGGGGGCTTCAGATACGCGGTATTTT.

By share, this clonotype counts as medium-sized. The chain links TRBV29-1 to TRBJ2-5, with 7 nucleotides matching TRBD2. CDR3 length equals 15 residues. V was pared by 4 bases and J by 2 bases, with 10 bases of the junction left unmatched. Germline V gives CDR1 SQVTM, CDR2 ANQGSEA. CDR3 nucleotide sequence: TGCAGCGTTGGGAGGGTGCCGGGGGGTCAAGAGACCCAGTACTTC. This sequence encodes CSVGRVPGGQETQYF.

This clonotype is medium-sized in the sample. The J gene is TRBJ2-3, the V gene TRBV29-1; 7 bases are a match to TRBD1. Germline CDR1 SQVTM, CDR2 ANQGSEA. With V trimmed by 6 bases and J by 7 bases, 10 bases remained unmatched. The CDR3 totals 13 residues. CDR3 nucleotides: TGCAGCGTAGAGACCGGGACAGTAAATACGCAGTATTTT. Translating it yields CSVETGTVNTQYF.

By sample share, this clonotype is medium-sized. This chain joins TRBV6-5 and TRBJ2-3; unclear D gene. Trimming stripped 0 bases from V and 6 bases from J, with 16 bases between. In germline, CDR1 is MNHEY, CDR2 SVGAGI. This CDR3 has 16 residues. The CDR3 spells CASSYSSDLHADTQYF. In nucleotides, the CDR3 is TGTGCCAGCAGTTACTCGTCGGACCTACACGCCGATACGCAGTATTTT.

This chain uses TRBV7-8 with TRBJ1-1; D possibly corresponds to TRBD1 (5 bases). Germline V gene sequence: CDR1 SGHVS, CDR2 FQNEAQ. The V end was cut by 1 base, the J end by 11 bases, with 17 bases between. The CDR3 contains 14 residues. The CDR3 protein is CASSLDGASGGAFF. The CDR3 DNA follows: TGTGCCAGCAGCTTAGACGGGGCCAGTGGTGGGGCTTTCTTT. The complete variable domain, with remaining parts taken from reference TRBV7-8 and TRBJ1-1, reads GAGVSQSPRYKVAKRGQDVALRCDPISGHVSLFWYQQALGQGPEFLTYFQNEAQLDKSGLPSDRFFAERPEGSVSTLKIQRTQQEDSAVYLCASSLDGASGGAFFGQGTRLTVV.

Only a few counts were recorded for this clonotype. This chain links TRBV19 with TRBJ1-5; 8 nucleotides match TRBD1. V was pared by 5 bases and J by 3 bases, with 18 bases of the junction left unmatched. CDR1 and CDR2 from the germline V gene are LNHDA and SQIVND (reference sequence). There are 19 residues in the CDR3. The DNA for the CDR3 is TGTGCCAGTAGTTTCCAGCGACAGGGGAAAAGTATAGTCAATCAGCCCCAGCATTTT. Residues: CASSFQRQGKSIVNQPQHF. The whole variable domain, filled in from reference TRBV19 and TRBJ1-5, reads DGGITQSPKYLFRKEGQNVTLSCEQNLNHDAMYWYRQDPGQGLRLIYYSQIVNDFQKGDIAEGYSVSREKKESFPLTVTSAQKNPTAFYLCASSFQRQGKSIVNQPQHFGDGTRLSIL.

V usage is TRBV12-5 and J usage is TRBJ2-3, with 10 positions matching TRBD1. This CDR3 region has 16 residues. With 4 bases clipped from V and 6 bases from J, the junction kept 10 bases outside the gene matches. CDR1 is LGHNT, CDR2 FRNRAP, per germline. The CDR3 protein is CASGWGTGVSGDTQYF. The CDR3 DNA follows: TGTGCTAGTGGTTGGGGGACAGGGGTCTCCGGGGATACGCAGTATTTT.

Within the sample, this clonotype is medium-sized. The V call is TRBV7-2, the J call TRBJ2-5; D might be TRBD1 (5 bases). The V end lost 1 base, the J end lost 5 bases, and 14 bases lay between the germline ends. The CDR3 consists of 15 residues. CDR1 and CDR2 (germline): SGHTA, FQGNSA. CDR3 amino acids: CASSLDGRVGETQYF. The CDR3 DNA reads as TGTGCCAGCAGCTTAGATGGCAGGGTCGGGGAGACCCAGTACTTC.

At least ten counts were recorded for this clonotype. This sequence joins TRBV6-1 and TRBJ2-1; 12 bases fit TRBD1. J lost 7 bases, V lost 8 bases, and 6 bases had no gene match. This CDR3 is built from 14 residues. Germline CDR1 MNHNS, CDR2 SASEGT. CDR3 DNA sequence: TGTGCCAGCCAGAGGGACAGGGGGCTGAATGAGCAGTTCTTC. It codes for CASQRDRGLNEQFF.

This clonotype is categorized as medium-sized. The V gene is TRBV19, the J gene TRBJ1-4; D possibly corresponds to TRBD1 (6 bases). This CDR3 has 15 residues. The ends were cut back, 5 bases at V and 8 bases at J, with 18 bases in the middle. Germline V gene sequence: CDR1 LNHDA, CDR2 SQIVND (reference sequence). CDR3 protein: CASSPPGGLREKLFF. The CDR3 DNA follows: TGTGCCAGTAGTCCGCCTGGGGGCCTTCGGGAAAAACTGTTTTTT.

This clonotype is large (0.1 to 1%) within its sample. This chain links TRBV7-6 with TRBJ2-7; D tentatively fits TRBD1 or TRBD2 (7 bases each). V was clipped by 1 base and J by 3 bases, with 16 bases between them. Germline V gene lookup returns CDR1 SGHVS and CDR2 FNYEAQ. CDR3 length: 16 amino acids. The CDR3 loop is CASSLVARGGRYEQYF. The CDR3 DNA reads TGTGCCAGCAGCTTAGTTGCCAGGGGGGGTCGCTACGAGCAGTACTTC.

In its sample, this clonotype is medium-sized (0.01 to 0.1%). This chain uses TRBV9 with TRBJ2-2; D gene unclear. Germline lookup yields CDR1 SGDLS and CDR2 YYNGEE. The CDR3 covers 15 residues. V lost 0 bases to trimming and J lost 0 bases, with 6 bases between them. The CDR3 is CASSVDPTNTGELFF. The CDR3 nucleotides are TGTGCCAGCAGCGTAGATCCAACGAACACCGGGGAGCTGTTTTTT.

This clonotype is categorized as medium-sized. V and J are TRBV11-2 and TRBJ1-1; unclear D gene. Trimming left V 3 bases short and J 12 bases short, with 14 bases between. This CDR3 contains 12 residues. Germline V gene lookup returns CDR1 SGHAT and CDR2 FQNNGV. This CDR3 is CASSFDLQGTFF. The CDR3 DNA is TGTGCCAGCAGCTTCGACCTACAAGGAACTTTCTTT. The full variable domain, in which reference TRBV11-2 and TRBJ1-1 provide the parts outside the CDR3, is EAGVAQSPRYKIIEKRQSVAFWCNPISGHATLYWYQQILGQGPKLLIQFQNNGVVDDSQLPKDRFSAERLKGVDSTLKIQPAKLEDSAVYLCASSFDLQGTFFGQGTRLTVV.

By share, this clonotype ranks as medium-sized. CDR3 nucleotides: TGCGCCAGCAGCTGGCCAGGGGACACCTACGAGCAGTACTTC. It translates to CASSWPGDTYEQYF. The chain employs TRBV5-1 and TRBJ2-7, with D possibly TRBD1 on 6 matching bases. The germline V gene has CDR1 SGHRS and CDR2 YFSETQ. Trimming cost V 3 bases and J 2 bases, with 12 bases left between them. CDR3 length equals 14 residues.

The genes are TRBV12-3 or TRBV12-4 and TRBJ2-3, with a possible D match to TRBD2 (6 bases). V dropped 6 bases and J dropped 2 bases, with 18 bases sitting between them. The CDR3 is made up of 16 amino acids. The CDR3: CASSPGLAASTDTQYF. The CDR3 region has the DNA TGTGCCAGCAGCCCAGGGTTAGCGGCATCCACAGATACGCAGTATTTT.

This clonotype was counted many times. This chain uses TRBV19 with TRBJ1-2; unclear D gene. Germline V CDR1 and CDR2: LNHDA, SQIVND (reference sequence). V gave up 3 bases and J gave up 8 bases, with 10 bases separating them. There are 12 residues in the CDR3. CDR3 protein: CASSIGLGGYTF. DNA for the CDR3: TGTGCCAGTAGTATTGGCCTGGGCGGCTACACCTTC. Full variable domain (outside the CDR3, taken from reference TRBV19 and TRBJ1-2): DGGITQSPKYLFRKEGQNVTLSCEQNLNHDAMYWYRQDPGQGLRLIYYSQIVNDFQKGDIAEGYSVSREKKESFPLTVTSAQKNPTAFYLCASSIGLGGYTFGSGTRLTVV.

This clonotype was observed at least ten times. The chain employs TRBV15 and TRBJ1-3; no definite D call. The CDR3 is 16 amino acids. The V gene lost 3 bases and the J gene lost 1 base, with 13 bases spanning the gap. Germline values: CDR1 LNHNV, CDR2 YYDKDF (reference sequence). CDR3 nucleotides: TGTGCCACCAGCAGGTACCTTGGGATGTCTGGAAACACCATATATTTT. Amino acids: CATSRYLGMSGNTIYF.

The sample holds many counts of this clonotype. V gene TRBV5-6 combines with J gene TRBJ2-3, with D unclear. The CDR3 contains 13 residues. V was trimmed by 1 base and J by 6 bases, leaving 9 bases between them. From germline, CDR1 is SGHDT and CDR2 YYEEEE. CDR3 residues: CASSLNLVDTQYF. CDR3 sequence (DNA): TGTGCCAGCAGCTTGAACTTGGTGGATACGCAGTATTTT.

This clonotype was picked up a small number of times. The rearrangement joins TRBV4-3 to TRBJ2-7; 7 nucleotides align to TRBD1. The CDR3 consists of 17 residues. Germline V gene data show CDR1 as LGHNA and CDR2 as YSLEER. V trimming: 0 bases; J trimming: 3 bases; junction bases outside the gene matches: 11. The CDR3 loop is CASSQDHPTGRLYEQYF. Here the CDR3 DNA reads TGCGCCAGCAGCCAAGATCACCCGACAGGGCGCCTCTACGAGCAGTACTTC.